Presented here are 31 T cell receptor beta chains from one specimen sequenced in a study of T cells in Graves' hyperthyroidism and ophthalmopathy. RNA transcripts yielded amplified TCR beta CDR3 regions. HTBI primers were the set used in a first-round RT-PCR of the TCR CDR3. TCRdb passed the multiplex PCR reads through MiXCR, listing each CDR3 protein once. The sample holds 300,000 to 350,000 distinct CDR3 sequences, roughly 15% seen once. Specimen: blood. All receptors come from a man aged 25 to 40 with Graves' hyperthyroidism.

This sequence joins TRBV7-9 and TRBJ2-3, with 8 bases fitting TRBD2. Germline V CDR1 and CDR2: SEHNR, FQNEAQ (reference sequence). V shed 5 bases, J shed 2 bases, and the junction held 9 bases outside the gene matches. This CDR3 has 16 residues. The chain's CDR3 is CASSPWREESTDTQYF. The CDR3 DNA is TGTGCCAGCAGCCCCTGGCGGGAGGAATCCACAGATACGCAGTATTTT.

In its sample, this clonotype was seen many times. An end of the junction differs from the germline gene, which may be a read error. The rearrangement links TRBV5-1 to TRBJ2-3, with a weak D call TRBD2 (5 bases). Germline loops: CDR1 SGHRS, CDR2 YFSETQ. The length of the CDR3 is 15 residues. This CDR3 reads CASSRLASSTDTQYF. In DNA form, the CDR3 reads TGTGCCAGCAGTCGTCTGGCTAGCAGCACAGATACGCAGTATTTT.

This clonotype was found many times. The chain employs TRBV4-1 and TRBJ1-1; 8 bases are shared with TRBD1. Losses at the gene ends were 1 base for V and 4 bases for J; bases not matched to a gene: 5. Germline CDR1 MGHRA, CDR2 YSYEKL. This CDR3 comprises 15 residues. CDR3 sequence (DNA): TGCGCCAGCAGCCAAGGAGACAGGGGAATCACTGAAGCTTTCTTT. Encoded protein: CASSQGDRGITEAFF.

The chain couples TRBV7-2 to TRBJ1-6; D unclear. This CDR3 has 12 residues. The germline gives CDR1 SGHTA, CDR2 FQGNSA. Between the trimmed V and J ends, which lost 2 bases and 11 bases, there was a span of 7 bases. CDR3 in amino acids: CASSLRVAPLHF. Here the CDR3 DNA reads TGTGCCAGCAGCTTAAGAGTGGCACCCCTCCACTTT.

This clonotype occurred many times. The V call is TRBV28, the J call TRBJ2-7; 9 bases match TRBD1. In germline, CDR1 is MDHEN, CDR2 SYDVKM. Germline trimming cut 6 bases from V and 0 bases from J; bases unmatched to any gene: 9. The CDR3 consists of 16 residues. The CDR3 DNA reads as TGTGCCAGCAGACTGGACAGGGGATCTAGCTCCTACGAGCAGTACTTC. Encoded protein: CASRLDRGSSSYEQYF.

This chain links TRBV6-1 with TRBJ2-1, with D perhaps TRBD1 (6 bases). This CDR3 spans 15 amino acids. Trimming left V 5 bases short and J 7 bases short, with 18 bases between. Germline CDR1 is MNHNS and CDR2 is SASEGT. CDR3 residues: CASSRDTGLWNEQFF. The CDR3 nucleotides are TGTGCCAGCAGTCGGGACACCGGCCTTTGGAATGAGCAGTTCTTC.

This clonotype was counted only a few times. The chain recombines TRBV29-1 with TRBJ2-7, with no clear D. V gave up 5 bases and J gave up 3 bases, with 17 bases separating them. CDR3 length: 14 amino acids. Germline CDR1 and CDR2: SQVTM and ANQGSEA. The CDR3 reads CSVLVRNFGYEQYF. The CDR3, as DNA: TGCAGCGTTTTAGTGCGAAACTTTGGCTACGAGCAGTACTTC.

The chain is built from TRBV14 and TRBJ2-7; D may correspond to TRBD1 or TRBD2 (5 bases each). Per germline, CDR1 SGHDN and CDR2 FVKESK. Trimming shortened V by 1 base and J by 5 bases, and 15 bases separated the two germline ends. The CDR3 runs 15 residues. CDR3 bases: TGTGCCAGCAGCCAAGGGGGGACCGACCCGGACGAGCAGTACTTC. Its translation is CASSQGGTDPDEQYF.

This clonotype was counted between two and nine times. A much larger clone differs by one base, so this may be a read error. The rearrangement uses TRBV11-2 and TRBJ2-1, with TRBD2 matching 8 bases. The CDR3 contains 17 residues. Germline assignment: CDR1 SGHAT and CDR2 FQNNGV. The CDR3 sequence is CASSARTGGSLINVQFF. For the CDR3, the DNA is TGTGCCAGCAGCGCAAGGACGGGGGGGAGTTTAATCAATGTGCAGTTCTTC.

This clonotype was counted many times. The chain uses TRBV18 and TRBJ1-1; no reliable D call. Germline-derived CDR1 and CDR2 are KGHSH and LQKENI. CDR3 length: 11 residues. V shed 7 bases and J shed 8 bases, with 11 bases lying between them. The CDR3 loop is CASWPRPEAFF. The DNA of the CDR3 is TGTGCCAGCTGGCCGCGGCCCGAAGCTTTCTTT.

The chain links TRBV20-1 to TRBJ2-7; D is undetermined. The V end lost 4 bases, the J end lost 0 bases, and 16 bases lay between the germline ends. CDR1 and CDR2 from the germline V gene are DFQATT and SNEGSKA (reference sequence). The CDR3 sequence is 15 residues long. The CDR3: CSATRQISSSYEQYF. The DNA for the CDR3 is TGCAGTGCTACAAGACAAATCTCGAGCTCCTACGAGCAGTACTTC.

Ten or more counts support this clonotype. CDR3 in amino acids: CSADSESTDTQYF. CDR3 DNA: TGCAGTGCGGACAGCGAAAGCACAGATACGCAGTATTTT. The J gene is TRBJ2-3, the V gene TRBV20-1, with a weak D call TRBD1 (6 bases). Germline V gene sequence: CDR1 DFQATT, CDR2 SNEGSKA (reference sequence). This CDR3 contains 13 residues. The germline V and J ends were trimmed by 6 bases and 0 bases, with 10 bases remaining between them.

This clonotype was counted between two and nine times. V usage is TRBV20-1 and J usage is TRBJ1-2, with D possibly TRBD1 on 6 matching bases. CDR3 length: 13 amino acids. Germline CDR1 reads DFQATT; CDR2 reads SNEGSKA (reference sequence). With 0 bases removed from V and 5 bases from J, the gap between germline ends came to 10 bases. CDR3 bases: TGCAGTGCTAGAGATCGACAGGCATATGGCTACACCTTC. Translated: CSARDRQAYGYTF.

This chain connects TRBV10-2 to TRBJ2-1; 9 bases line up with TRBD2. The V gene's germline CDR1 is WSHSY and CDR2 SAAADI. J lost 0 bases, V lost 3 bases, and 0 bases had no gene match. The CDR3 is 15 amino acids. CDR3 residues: CASSDSGSSYNEQFF. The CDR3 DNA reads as TGCGCCAGCAGTGATAGCGGGAGCTCCTACAATGAGCAGTTCTTC.

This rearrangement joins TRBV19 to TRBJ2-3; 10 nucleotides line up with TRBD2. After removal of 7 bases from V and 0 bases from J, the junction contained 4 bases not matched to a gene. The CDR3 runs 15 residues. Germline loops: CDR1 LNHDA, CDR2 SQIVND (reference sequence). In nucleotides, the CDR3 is TGTGCCAGTACCCTAGCGGGGGCTAGCACAGATACGCAGTATTTT. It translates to CASTLAGASTDTQYF. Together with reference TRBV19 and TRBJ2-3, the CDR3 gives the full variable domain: DGGITQSPKYLFRKEGQNVTLSCEQNLNHDAMYWYRQDPGQGLRLIYYSQIVNDFQKGDIAEGYSVSREKKESFPLTVTSAQKNPTAFYLCASTLAGASTDTQYFGPGTRLTVL.

CDR3 loop: CARLAEKETQYF. In nucleotides, the CDR3 is TGTGCTCGACTAGCGGAAAAAGAGACCCAGTACTTC. The rearrangement links TRBV5-6 to TRBJ2-5; 9 bases align to TRBD2. The CDR3 totals 12 residues. Germline V CDR1 and CDR2: SGHDT, YYEEEE.

CDR3 region: CASSLIHGTGTDSPLHF. The CDR3 nucleotides are TGTGCCAGCAGCCTAATCCACGGGACAGGGACAGATTCACCCCTCCACTTT. The chain has TRBV7-8 and TRBJ1-6; 9 nucleotides match TRBD1. J lost 8 bases, V lost 5 bases, and 13 bases had no gene match. The CDR3 covers 17 residues. Germline lookup yields CDR1 SGHVS and CDR2 FQNEAQ.

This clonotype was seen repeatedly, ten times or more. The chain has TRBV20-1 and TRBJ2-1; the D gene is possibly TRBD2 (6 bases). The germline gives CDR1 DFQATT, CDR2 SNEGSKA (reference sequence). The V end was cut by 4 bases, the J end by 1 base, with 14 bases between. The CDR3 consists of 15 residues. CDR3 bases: TGCAGTGCTATAGTAGCGACTAGGTCCTACAATGAGCAGTTCTTC. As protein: CSAIVATRSYNEQFF.

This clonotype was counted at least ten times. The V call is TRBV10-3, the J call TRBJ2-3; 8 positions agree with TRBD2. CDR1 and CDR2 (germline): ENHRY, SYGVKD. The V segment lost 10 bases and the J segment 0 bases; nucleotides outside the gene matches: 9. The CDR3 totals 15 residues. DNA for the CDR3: TGTGCCAGCGGGCTACTAGCGGCCAGCACAGATACGCAGTATTTT. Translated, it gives CASGLLAASTDTQYF.

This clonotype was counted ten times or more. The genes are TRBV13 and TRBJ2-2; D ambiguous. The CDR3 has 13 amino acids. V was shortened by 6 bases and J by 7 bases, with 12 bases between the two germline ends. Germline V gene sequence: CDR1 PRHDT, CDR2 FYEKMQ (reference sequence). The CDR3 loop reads CASRPLRVGELFF. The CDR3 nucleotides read TGTGCCAGCAGACCGCTAAGGGTCGGGGAGCTGTTTTTT.

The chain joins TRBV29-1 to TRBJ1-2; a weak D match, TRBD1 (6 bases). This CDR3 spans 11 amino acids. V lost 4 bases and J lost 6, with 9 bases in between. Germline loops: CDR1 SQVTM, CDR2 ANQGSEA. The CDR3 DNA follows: TGCAGCGTTGGGGGGGGGCATGGCTACACCTTC. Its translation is CSVGGGHGYTF.

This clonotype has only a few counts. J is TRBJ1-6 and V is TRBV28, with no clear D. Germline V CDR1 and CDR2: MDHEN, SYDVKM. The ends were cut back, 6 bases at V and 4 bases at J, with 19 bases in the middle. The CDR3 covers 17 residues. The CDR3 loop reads CASSQPGRVRYNSPLHF. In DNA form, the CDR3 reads TGTGCCAGCAGCCAGCCAGGACGAGTTAGGTATAATTCACCCCTCCACTTT. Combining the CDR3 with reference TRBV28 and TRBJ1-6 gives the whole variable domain DVKVTQSSRYLVKRTGEKVFLECVQDMDHENMFWYRQDPGLGLRLIYFSYDVKMKEKGDIPEGYSVSREKKERFSLILESASTNQTSMYLCASSQPGRVRYNSPLHFGNGTRLTVT.

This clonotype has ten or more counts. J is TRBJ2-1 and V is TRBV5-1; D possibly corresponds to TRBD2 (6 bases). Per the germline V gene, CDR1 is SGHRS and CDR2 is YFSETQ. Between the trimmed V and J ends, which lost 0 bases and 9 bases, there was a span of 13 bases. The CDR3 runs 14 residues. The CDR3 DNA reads TGCGCCAGCAGCTTGGCCGAACTAGCTAGTGAGCAGTTCTTC. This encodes CASSLAELASEQFF.

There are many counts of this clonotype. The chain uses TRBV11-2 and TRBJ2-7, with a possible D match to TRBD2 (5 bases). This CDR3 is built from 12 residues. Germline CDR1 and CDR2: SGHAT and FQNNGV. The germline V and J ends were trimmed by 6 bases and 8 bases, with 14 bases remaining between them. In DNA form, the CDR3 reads TGTGCCAGCAGATCCGTCCTCGGGAAGCAGTACTTC. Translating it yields CASRSVLGKQYF.

This chain's CDR3 is CASSQGGGAVGDTQYF. CDR3 DNA: TGCGCCAGCAGCCAAGGAGGCGGGGCCGTGGGCGATACGCAGTATTTT. This chain joins TRBV4-1 and TRBJ2-3; D perhaps matches TRBD2 (6 bases). Germline CDR1 is MGHRA and CDR2 is YSYEKL. V was trimmed by 1 base and J by 6 bases, leaving 17 bases between them. This CDR3 is built from 16 residues.

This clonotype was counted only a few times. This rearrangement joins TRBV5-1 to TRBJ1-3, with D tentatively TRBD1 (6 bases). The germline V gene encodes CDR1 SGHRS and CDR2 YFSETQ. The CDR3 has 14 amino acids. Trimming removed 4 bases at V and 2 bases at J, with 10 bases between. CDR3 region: CASSPGGPGNTIYF. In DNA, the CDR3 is TGCGCCAGCAGCCCCGGGGGGCCTGGAAACACCATATATTTT.

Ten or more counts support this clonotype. DNA for the CDR3: TGTGCCAGCAGCAAATACCCCGGGACAGTAAACCAAGAGACCCAGTACTTC. It encodes CASSKYPGTVNQETQYF. This rearrangement joins TRBV7-8 to TRBJ2-5, with 7 bases matching TRBD1. Losses at the gene ends were 5 bases for V and 0 bases for J; bases not matched to a gene: 12. The CDR3 is 17 residues long. Germline CDR1 is SGHVS and CDR2 is FQNEAQ. Drawing the rest from reference TRBV7-8 and TRBJ2-5, the complete variable domain is GAGVSQSPRYKVAKRGQDVALRCDPISGHVSLFWYQQALGQGPEFLTYFQNEAQLDKSGLPSDRFFAERPEGSVSTLKIQRTQQEDSAVYLCASSKYPGTVNQETQYFGPGTRLLVL.

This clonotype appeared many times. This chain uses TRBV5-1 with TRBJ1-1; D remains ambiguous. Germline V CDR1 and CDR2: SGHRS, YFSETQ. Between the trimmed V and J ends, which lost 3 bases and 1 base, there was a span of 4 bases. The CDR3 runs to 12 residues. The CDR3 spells CASSSQNTEAFF. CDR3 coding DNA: TGCGCCAGCAGCTCACAGAACACTGAAGCTTTCTTT. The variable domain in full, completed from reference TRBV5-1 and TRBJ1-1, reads KAGVTQTPRYLIKTRGQQVTLSCSPISGHRSVSWYQQTPGQGLQFLFEYFSETQRNKGNFPGRFSGRQFSNSRSEMNVSTLELGDSALYLCASSSQNTEAFFGQGTRLTVV.

The CDR3: CASSGFGTARGDTQYF. The CDR3 DNA follows: TGTGCCAGCAGCGGATTCGGGACAGCCCGAGGTGATACGCAGTATTTT. The rearrangement links TRBV5-5 to TRBJ2-3, with 7 bases fitting TRBD1. V lost 4 bases and J lost 6; bases outside the gene matches: 14. Germline CDR1 is SGHKS and CDR2 is YYEKEE (reference sequence). The CDR3 extends over 16 amino acids.

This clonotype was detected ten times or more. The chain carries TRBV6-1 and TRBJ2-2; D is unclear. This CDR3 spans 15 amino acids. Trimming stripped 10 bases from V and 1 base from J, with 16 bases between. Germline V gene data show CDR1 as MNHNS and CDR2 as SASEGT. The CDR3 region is CAIQDTTLNTGELFF. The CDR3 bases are TGTGCCATCCAAGACACCACTTTGAACACCGGGGAGCTGTTTTTT.

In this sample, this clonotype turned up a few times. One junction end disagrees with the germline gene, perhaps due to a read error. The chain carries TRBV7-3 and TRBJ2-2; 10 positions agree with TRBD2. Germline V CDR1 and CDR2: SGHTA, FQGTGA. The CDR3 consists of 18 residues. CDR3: CASSSRLAGAMNPGELFF. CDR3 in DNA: TGTGCCAGCAGCTCCCGGCTAGCGGGAGCGATGAACCCCGGGGAGCTGTTTTTT. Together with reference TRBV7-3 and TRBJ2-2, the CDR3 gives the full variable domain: GAGVSQTPSNKVTEKGKYVELRCDPISGHTALYWYRQSLGQGPEFLIYFQGTGAADDSGLPNDRFFAVRPEGSVSTLKIQRTERGDSAVYLCASSSRLAGAMNPGELFFGEGSRLTVL.